This T cell receptor (beta chain) originates from a study of blood T cell repertoires in COVID-19. V lost 4 bases to trimming and J lost 0 bases; unmatched junction nucleotides: 11. CDR1 and CDR2 from the germline V gene are KGHDR and SFDVKD. This CDR3 has 18 amino acids. The data were produced by immunoSEQ multiplex PCR, yet TCRdb's version contains in-frame clones alone and is incomplete. The profile shows 300,000 or so clones, roughly 87% of them singletons. The TCR comes from a man aged 45-65 years with active or convalescent COVID-19. Sequencing input: peripheral blood. J is TRBJ1-1 and V is TRBV24-1; TRBD1 agrees at 9 bases. The CDR3 sequence: CATSDPLQDRGVNTEAFF. DNA of the CDR3: TGTGCCACCAGTGACCCACTCCAGGACAGGGGTGTGAACACTGAAGCTTTCTTT.